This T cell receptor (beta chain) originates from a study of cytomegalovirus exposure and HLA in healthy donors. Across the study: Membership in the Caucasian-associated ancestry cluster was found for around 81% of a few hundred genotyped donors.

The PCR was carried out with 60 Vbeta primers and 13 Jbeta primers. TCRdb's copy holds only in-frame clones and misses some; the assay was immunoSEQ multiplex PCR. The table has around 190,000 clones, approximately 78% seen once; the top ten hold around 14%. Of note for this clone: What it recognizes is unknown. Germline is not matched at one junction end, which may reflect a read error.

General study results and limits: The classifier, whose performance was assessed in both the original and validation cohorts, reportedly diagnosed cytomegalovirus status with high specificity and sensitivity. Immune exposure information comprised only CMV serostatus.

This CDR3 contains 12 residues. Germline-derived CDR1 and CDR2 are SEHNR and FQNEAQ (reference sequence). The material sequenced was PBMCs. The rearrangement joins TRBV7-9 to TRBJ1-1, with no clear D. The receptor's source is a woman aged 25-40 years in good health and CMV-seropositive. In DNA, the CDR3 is TGTGCCAGCGGCTTAGGACTCACTGAAGCTTTCTTT. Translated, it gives CASGLGLTEAFF.